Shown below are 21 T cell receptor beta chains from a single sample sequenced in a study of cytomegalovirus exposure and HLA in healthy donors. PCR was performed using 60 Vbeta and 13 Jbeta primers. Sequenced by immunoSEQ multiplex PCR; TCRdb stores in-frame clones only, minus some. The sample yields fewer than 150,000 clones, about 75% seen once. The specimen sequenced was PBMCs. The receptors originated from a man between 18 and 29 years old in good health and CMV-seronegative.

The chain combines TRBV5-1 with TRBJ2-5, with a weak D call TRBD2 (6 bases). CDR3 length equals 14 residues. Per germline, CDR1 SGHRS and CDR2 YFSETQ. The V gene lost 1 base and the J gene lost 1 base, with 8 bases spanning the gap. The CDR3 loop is CASSLTSLQETQYF. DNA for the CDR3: TGCGCCAGCAGCTTGACTAGCCTCCAAGAGACCCAGTACTTC.

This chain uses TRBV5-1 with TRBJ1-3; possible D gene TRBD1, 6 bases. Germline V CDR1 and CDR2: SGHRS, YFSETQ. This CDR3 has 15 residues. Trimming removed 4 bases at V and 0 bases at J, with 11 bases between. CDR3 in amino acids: CASSGTGSSGNTIYF. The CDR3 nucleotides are TGCGCCAGCAGCGGAACAGGGAGCTCTGGAAACACCATATATTTT.

The CDR3 here is CASSRPRRQVNTEAFF. The CDR3 DNA reads TGTGCCAGCAGTCGACCCCGCAGACAGGTGAACACTGAAGCTTTCTTT. This rearrangement joins TRBV2 to TRBJ1-1, with D possibly matching TRBD1 (6 bases). From germline, CDR1 is SNHLY and CDR2 FYNNEI. With 5 bases removed from V and 0 bases from J, the gap between germline ends came to 16 bases. The CDR3 sequence is 16 residues long.

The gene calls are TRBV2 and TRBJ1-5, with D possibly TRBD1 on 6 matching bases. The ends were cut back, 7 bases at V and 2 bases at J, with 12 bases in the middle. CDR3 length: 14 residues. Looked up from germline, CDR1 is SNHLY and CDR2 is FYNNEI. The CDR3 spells CASNLQGGNQPQHF. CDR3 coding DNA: TGTGCCAGCAATCTACAGGGAGGCAATCAGCCCCAGCATTTT.

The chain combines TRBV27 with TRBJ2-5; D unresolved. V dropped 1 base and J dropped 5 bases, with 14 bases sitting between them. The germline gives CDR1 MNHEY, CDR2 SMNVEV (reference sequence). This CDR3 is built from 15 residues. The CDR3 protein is CASSLLVAGWETQYF. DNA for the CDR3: TGTGCCAGCAGTTTATTGGTAGCCGGGTGGGAGACCCAGTACTTC.

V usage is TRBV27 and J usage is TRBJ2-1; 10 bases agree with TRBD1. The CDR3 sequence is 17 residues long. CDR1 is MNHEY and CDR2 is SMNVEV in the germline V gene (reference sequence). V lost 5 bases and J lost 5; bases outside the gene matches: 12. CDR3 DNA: TGTGCCAGCAGTCACGGGACAGGGGTTTTATCGGACAATGAGCAGTTCTTC. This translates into CASSHGTGVLSDNEQFF.

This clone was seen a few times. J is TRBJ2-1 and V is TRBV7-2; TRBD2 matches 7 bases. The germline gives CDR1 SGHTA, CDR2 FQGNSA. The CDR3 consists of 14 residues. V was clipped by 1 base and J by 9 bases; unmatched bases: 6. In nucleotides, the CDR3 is TGTGCCAGCAGCTTAGTTGCGGGAGTCGTTGAGCAGTTCTTC. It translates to CASSLVAGVVEQFF.

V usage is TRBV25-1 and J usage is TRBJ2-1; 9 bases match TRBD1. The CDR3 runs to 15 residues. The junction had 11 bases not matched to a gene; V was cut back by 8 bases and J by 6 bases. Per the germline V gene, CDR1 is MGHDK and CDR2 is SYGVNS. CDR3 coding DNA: TGTGCCAGCCTCCCCGGGACAGGGAGGGCCAATGAGCAGTTCTTC. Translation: CASLPGTGRANEQFF.

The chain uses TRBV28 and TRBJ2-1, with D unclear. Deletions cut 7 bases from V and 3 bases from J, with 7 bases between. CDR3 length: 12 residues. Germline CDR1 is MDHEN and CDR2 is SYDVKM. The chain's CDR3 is CASTSGYNEQFF. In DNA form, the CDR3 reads TGTGCCAGCACATCGGGCTACAATGAGCAGTTCTTC.

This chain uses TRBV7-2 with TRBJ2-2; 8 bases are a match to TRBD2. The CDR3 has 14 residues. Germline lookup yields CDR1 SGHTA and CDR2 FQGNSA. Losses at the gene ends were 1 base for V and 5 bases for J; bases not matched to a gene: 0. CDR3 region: CASSLGLATGELFF. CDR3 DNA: TGTGCCAGCAGCTTAGGACTAGCGACCGGGGAGCTGTTTTTT.

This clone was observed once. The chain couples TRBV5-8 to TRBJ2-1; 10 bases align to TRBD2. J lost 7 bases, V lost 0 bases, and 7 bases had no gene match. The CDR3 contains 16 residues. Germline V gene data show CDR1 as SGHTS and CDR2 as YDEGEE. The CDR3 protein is CASSLADLAGANEQFF. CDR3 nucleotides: TGTGCCAGCAGCTTGGCCGACCTAGCGGGAGCAAATGAGCAGTTCTTC.

Written as DNA, the CDR3 is TGTGCCAGCTCACCAAGGCAGGGGGCTTTAGCGGGAGGTTCCTACGAGCAGTACTTC. It translates to CASSPRQGALAGGSYEQYF. The chain has TRBV18 and TRBJ2-7; 10 bases align to TRBD2. This CDR3 region has 19 residues. Germline V gives CDR1 KGHSH, CDR2 LQKENI. Germline trimming cut 2 bases from V and 1 base from J; bases unmatched to any gene: 14.

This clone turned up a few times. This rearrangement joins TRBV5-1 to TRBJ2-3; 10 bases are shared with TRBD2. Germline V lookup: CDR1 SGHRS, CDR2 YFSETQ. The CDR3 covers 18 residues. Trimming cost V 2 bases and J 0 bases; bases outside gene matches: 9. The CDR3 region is CASSFLAGVRGSTDTQYF. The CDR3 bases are TGCGCCAGCAGCTTCCTAGCGGGGGTAAGGGGGAGCACAGATACGCAGTATTTT.

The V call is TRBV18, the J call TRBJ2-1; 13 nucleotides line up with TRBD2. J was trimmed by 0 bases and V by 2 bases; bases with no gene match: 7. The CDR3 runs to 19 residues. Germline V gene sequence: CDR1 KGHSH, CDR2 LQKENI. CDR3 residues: CASSPTGTSGTYSYNEQFF. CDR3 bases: TGTGCCAGCTCACCAACCGGGACTAGCGGGACCTACTCCTACAATGAGCAGTTCTTC.

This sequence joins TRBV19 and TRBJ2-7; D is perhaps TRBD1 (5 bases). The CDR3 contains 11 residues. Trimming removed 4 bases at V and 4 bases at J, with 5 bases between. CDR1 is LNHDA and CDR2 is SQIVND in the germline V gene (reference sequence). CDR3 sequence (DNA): TGTGCCAGTAGTACAGGGTACGAGCAGTACTTC. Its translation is CASSTGYEQYF. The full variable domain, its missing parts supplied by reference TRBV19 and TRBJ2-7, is DGGITQSPKYLFRKEGQNVTLSCEQNLNHDAMYWYRQDPGQGLRLIYYSQIVNDFQKGDIAEGYSVSREKKESFPLTVTSAQKNPTAFYLCASSTGYEQYFGPGTRLTVT.

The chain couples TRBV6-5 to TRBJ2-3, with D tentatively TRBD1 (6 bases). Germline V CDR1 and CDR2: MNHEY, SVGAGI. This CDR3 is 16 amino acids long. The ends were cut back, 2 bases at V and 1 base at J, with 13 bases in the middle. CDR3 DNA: TGTGCCAGCAGTTACGGTCAGGGGTGGGGCACAGATACGCAGTATTTT. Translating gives CASSYGQGWGTDTQYF.

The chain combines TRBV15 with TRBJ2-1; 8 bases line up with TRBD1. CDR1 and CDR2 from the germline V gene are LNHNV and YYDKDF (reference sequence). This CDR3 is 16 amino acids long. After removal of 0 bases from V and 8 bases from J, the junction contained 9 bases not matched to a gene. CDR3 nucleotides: TGTGCCACCAGCAGAGATCGGGGGACAGGAGGGGATGAGCAGTTCTTC. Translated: CATSRDRGTGGDEQFF.

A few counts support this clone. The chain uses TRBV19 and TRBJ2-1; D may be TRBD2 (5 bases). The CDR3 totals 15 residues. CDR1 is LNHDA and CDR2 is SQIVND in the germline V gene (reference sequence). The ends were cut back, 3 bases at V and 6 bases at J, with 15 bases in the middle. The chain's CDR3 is CASSMREWFGNEQFF. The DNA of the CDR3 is TGTGCCAGTAGTATGAGGGAGTGGTTCGGCAATGAGCAGTTCTTC.

The CDR3 nucleotides are TGTGCCAGCAGCGCACAGGGCCTAGGGACTGAAGCTTTCTTT. This sequence encodes CASSAQGLGTEAFF. V gene TRBV9 combines with J gene TRBJ1-1; TRBD1 might be the D (6 bases). Trimming took 3 bases from V and 5 from J, leaving 14 bases between them. The CDR3 has 14 residues. Germline-derived CDR1 and CDR2 are SGDLS and YYNGEE.

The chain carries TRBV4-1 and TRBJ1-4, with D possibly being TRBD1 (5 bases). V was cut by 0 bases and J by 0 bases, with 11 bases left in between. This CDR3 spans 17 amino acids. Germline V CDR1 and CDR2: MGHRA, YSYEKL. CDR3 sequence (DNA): TGCGCCAGCAGCCAAGACCGGCGGGGACCAACTAATGAAAAACTGTTTTTT. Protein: CASSQDRRGPTNEKLFF.

The CDR3 DNA sequence: TGTGCCAGCAGTTTGGGCCGAGAGGGCAGCTATGGCTACACCTTC. It encodes CASSLGREGSYGYTF. V usage is TRBV28 and J usage is TRBJ1-2, with no clear D. Looked up from germline, CDR1 is MDHEN and CDR2 is SYDVKM. V lost 3 bases, J lost 4 bases, and 15 bases lay in between. The CDR3 sequence is 15 residues long.